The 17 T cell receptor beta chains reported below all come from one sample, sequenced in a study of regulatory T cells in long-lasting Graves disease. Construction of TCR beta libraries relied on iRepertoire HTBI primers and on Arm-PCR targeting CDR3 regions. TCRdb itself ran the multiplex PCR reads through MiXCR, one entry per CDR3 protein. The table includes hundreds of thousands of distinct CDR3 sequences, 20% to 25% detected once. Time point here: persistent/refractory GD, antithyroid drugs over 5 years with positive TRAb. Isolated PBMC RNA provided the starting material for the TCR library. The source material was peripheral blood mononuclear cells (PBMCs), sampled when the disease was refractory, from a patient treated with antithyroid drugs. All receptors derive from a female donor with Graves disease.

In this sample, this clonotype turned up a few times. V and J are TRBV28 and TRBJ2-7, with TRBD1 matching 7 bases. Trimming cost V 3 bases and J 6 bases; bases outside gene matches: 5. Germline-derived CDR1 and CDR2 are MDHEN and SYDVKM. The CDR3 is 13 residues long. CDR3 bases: TGTGCCAGCAGTTTGGGCAGGGGGAGCGAGCAGTACTTC. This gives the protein CASSLGRGSEQYF.

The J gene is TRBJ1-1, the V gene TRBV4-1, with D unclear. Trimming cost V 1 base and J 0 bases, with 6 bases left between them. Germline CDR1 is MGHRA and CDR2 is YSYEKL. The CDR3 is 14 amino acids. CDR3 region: CASSQGTMNTEAFF. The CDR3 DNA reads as TGCGCCAGCAGCCAAGGTACCATGAACACTGAAGCTTTCTTT.

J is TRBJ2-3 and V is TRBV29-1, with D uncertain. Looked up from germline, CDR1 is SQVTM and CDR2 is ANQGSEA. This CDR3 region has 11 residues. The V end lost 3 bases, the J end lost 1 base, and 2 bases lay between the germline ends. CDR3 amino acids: CSVEGTDTQYF. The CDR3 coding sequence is TGCAGCGTTGAGGGCACAGATACGCAGTATTTT.

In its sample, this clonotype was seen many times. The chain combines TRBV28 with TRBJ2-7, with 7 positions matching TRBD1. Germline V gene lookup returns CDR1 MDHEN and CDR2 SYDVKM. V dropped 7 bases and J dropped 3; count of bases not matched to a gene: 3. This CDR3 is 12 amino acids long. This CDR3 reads CASTGGVYEQYF. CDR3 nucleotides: TGTGCCAGCACAGGGGGAGTCTACGAGCAGTACTTC.

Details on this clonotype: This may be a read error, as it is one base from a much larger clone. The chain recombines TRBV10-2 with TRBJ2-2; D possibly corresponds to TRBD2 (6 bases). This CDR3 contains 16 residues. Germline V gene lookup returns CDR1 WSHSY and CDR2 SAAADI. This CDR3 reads CASSQSGLLDTGKLFF. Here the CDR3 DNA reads TGCGCCAGCAGTCAATCGGGACTCCTGGACACCGGGAAGCTGTTTTTT.

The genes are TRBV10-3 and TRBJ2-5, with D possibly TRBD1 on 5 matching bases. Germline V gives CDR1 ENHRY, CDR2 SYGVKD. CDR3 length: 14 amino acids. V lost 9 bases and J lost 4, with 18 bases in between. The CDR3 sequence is CAIKTAGVVETQYF. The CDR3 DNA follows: TGTGCCATAAAGACAGCCGGAGTTGTAGAGACCCAGTACTTC.

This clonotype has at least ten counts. DNA of the CDR3: TGTGCCAGCAGCCCCGGGACAAAAAACATTCAGTACTTC. Translated: CASSPGTKNIQYF. This chain links TRBV12-3 or TRBV12-4 with TRBJ2-4; perhaps TRBD1 as D (6 bases). This CDR3 has 13 residues. V shed 6 bases and J shed 4 bases, with 10 bases lying between them.

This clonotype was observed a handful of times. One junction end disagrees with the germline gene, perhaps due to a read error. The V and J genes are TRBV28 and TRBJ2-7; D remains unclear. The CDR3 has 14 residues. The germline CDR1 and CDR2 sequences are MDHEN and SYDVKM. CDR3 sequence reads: CASSWSGPRSEQSF. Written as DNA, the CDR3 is TGTGCCAGCAGCTGGTCCGGGCCCCGCAGCGAGCAGTCCTTC. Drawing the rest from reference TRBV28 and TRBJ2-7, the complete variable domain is DVKVTQSSRYLVKRTGEKVFLECVQDMDHENMFWYRQDPGLGLRLIYFSYDVKMKEKGDIPEGYSVSREKKERFSLILESASTNQTSMYLCASSWSGPRSEQSFGPGTRLTVT.

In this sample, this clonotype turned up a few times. This CDR3 is CAISLTGTYEQYF. In DNA form, the CDR3 reads TGTGCCATCAGTCTGACGGGCACCTACGAGCAGTACTTC. This rearrangement joins TRBV10-3 to TRBJ2-7, with D uncertain. Germline V gene lookup returns CDR1 ENHRY and CDR2 SYGVKD. The V and J ends lost 5 bases and 2 bases respectively, with 10 bases between them. The length of the CDR3 is 13 residues.

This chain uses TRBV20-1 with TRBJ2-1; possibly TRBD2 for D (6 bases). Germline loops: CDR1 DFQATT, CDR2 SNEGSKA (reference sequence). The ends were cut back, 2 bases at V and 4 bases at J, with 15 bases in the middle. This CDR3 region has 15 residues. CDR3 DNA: TGCAGTGCTAGATCTTTAGCGGAGACGTACAATGAGCAGTTCTTC. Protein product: CSARSLAETYNEQFF.

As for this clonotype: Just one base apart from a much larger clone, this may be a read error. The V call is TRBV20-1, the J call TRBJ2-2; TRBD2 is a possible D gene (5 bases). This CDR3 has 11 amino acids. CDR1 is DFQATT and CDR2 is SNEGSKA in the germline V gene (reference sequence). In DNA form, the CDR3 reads TGCAGTGCTCTAAAAGACGGGGAGCCGTTTTTT. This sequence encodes CSALKDGEPFF.

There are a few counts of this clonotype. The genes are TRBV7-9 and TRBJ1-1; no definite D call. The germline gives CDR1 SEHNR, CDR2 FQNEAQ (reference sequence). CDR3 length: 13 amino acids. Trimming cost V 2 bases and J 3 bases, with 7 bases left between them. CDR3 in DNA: TGTGCCAGCAGCTTACAACGGTACACTGAAGCTTTCTTT. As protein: CASSLQRYTEAFF. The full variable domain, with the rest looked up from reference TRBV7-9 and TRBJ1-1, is DTGVSQNPRHKITKRGQNVTFRCDPISEHNRLYWYRQTLGQGPEFLTYFQNEAQLEKSRLLSDRFSAERPKGSFSTLEIQRTEQGDSAMYLCASSLQRYTEAFFGQGTRLTVV.

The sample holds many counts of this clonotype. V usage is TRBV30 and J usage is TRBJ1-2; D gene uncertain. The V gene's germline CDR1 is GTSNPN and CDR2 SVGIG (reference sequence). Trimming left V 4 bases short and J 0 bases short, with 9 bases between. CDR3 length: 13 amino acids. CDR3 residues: CAWTTGTNYGYTF. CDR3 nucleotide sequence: TGTGCCTGGACCACGGGGACTAACTATGGCTACACCTTC.

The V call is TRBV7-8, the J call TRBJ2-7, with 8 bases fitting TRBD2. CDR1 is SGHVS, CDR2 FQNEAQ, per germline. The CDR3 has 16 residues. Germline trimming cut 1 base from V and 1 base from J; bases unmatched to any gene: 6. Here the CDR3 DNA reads TGTGCCAGCAGCTTAGACGGGGGGGGCACATCCTACGAGCAGTACTTC. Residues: CASSLDGGGTSYEQYF.

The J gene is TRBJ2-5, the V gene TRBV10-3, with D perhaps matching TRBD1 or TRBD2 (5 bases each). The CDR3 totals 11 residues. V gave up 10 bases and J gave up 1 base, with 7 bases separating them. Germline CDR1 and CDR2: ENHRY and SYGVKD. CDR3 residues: CATGAQETQYF. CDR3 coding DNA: TGTGCCACCGGGGCCCAAGAGACCCAGTACTTC.

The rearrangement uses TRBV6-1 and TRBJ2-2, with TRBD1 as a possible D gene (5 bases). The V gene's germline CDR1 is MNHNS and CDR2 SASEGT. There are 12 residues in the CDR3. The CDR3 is CASIGETGELFF. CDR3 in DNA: TGTGCTAGTATAGGGGAAACCGGGGAGCTGTTTTTT.

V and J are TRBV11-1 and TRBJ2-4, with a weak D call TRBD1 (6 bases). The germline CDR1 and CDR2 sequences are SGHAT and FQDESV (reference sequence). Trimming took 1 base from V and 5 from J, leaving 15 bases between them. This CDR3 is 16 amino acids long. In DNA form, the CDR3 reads TGTGCCAGCAGCTTAGTAGGACAGTCCTTTGAAAACATTCAGTACTTC. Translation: CASSLVGQSFENIQYF.